These T cell receptor beta chains were read from a single sample in a study of T-cell memory formation after mild COVID-19. One entry per CDR3 protein results from TCRdb running MiXCR on the 5' RACE reads. The sample lists about 110,000 distinct CDR3 sequences, 15% to 20% occurring once. Source material: PBMCs or a T cell subset sorted from them (not recorded which). The origin of the receptors is a man between 18 and 35 years old who had mild COVID-19 (a few samples of this study predate the infection). Cell type and time point are not known. Both conserved end residues are part of each CDR3. The D gene is left open where the match is weak. Some rows mark clone size as missing; the rest say once, few, many or name a class of expanded clone.

clone size: many; J gene: TRBJ2-3; D gene: -; V gene: TRBV20-1; CDR3 protein: CSAVRDATDTQYF; CDR3 DNA: TGCAGTGCCGTCCGGGACGCAACAGATACGCAGTATTTT
clone size: few; J gene: TRBJ2-5; D gene: -; V gene: TRBV4-2; CDR3 protein: CASSQGFSSETQYF; CDR3 DNA: TGTGCCAGCAGCCAAGGGTTTAGTTCGGAGACCCAGTACTTC
clone size: -; J gene: TRBJ2-1; D gene: -; V gene: TRBV4-2; CDR3 protein: CASSQEAATPYNEQFF; CDR3 DNA: TGTGCCAGCAGCCAAGAAGCCGCGACCCCCTACAATGAGCAGTTCTTC
clone size: -; J gene: TRBJ2-3; D gene: -; V gene: TRBV2; CDR3 protein: CASSQAGRSADTQYF; CDR3 DNA: TGTGCCAGCAGTCAAGCCGGTCGGAGCGCAGATACGCAGTATTTT
clone size: many; J gene: TRBJ1-2; D gene: -; V gene: TRBV6-5; CDR3 protein: CASSPGFGYTF; CDR3 DNA: TGTGCCAGCAGCCCAGGGTTTGGCTACACCTTC
clone size: -; J gene: TRBJ2-7; D gene: TRBD2; V gene: TRBV5-1; CDR3 protein: CASSDPAGDYEQYF; CDR3 DNA: TGCGCCAGCAGCGATCCCGCGGGAGACTACGAGCAGTACTTC
clone size: -; J gene: TRBJ2-1; D gene: TRBD1; V gene: TRBV6-1; CDR3 protein: CASSSGSTGANEQFF; CDR3 DNA: TGTGCCAGCAGTTCAGGTTCCACAGGGGCCAATGAGCAGTTCTTC
clone size: few; J gene: TRBJ2-7; D gene: -; V gene: TRBV29-1; CDR3 protein: CSVVADGFSYEQYF; CDR3 DNA: TGCAGCGTTGTAGCCGACGGGTTCTCCTACGAGCAGTACTTC
clone size: few; J gene: TRBJ2-1; D gene: -; V gene: TRBV5-1; CDR3 protein: CASSLGYSNPYNEQFF; CDR3 DNA: TGCGCCAGCAGCTTGGGTTACTCAAATCCCTACAATGAGCAGTTCTTC
clone size: -; J gene: TRBJ2-5; D gene: TRBD2; V gene: TRBV12-3/TRBV12-4; CDR3 protein: CASSFSPAGGQETQYF; CDR3 DNA: TGTGCCAGCAGTTTCTCACCAGCGGGGGGTCAAGAGACCCAGTACTTC
clone size: few; J gene: TRBJ1-6; D gene: -; V gene: TRBV5-1; CDR3 protein: CASSLRGSNSPLHF; CDR3 DNA: TGCGCCAGCAGCTTGAGAGGGTCCAACTCACCCCTCCACTTT
clone size: -; J gene: TRBJ2-1; D gene: TRBD2; V gene: TRBV7-8; CDR3 protein: CASRRRGVNEQFF; CDR3 DNA: TGTGCCAGCCGACGGCGGGGGGTAAATGAGCAGTTCTTC
clone size: -; J gene: TRBJ1-6; D gene: -; V gene: TRBV7-9; CDR3 protein: CASSSGHSDPYNSPLHF; CDR3 DNA: TGTGCCAGCAGCTCGGGACACTCGGACCCCTATAATTCACCCCTCCACTTT
clone size: -; J gene: TRBJ2-5; D gene: -; V gene: TRBV6-5; CDR3 protein: CASSYVTPGAGETQYF; CDR3 DNA: TGTGCCAGCAGTTATGTAACGCCAGGAGCTGGTGAGACCCAGTACTTC
clone size: many; J gene: TRBJ2-5; D gene: -; V gene: TRBV6-5; CDR3 protein: CASSYQREQETQYF; CDR3 DNA: TGTGCCAGCAGTTACCAACGGGAGCAAGAGACCCAGTACTTC
clone size: -; J gene: TRBJ2-5; D gene: TRBD1; V gene: TRBV10-3; CDR3 protein: CAISESRTGVETQYF; CDR3 DNA: TGTGCCATCAGTGAGTCCCGGACAGGGGTGGAGACCCAGTACTTC